Below are 27 T cell receptor beta chains sequenced from a single sample in a study of blood T cells in healthy people across ages. With a J-beta primer mix and a sample-barcoded 5' primer, a second PCR ran 7 to 11 cycles. TCRdb itself ran the 5' RACE reads through MiXCR, one entry per CDR3 protein. The profile shows about a million distinct CDR3 sequences, less than 45% of them singletons. Sequencing was done on a sample of blood. The origin of the receptors is a man between 18 and 35 years old in good health.

This chain joins TRBV13 and TRBJ2-3, with 9 bases lining up with TRBD2. With 2 bases clipped from V and 3 bases from J, the junction kept 6 bases outside the gene matches. Germline V gene data show CDR1 as PRHDT and CDR2 as FYEKMQ (reference sequence). The CDR3 covers 16 residues. This chain's CDR3 is CASSLSTSGKTDTQYF. The CDR3 nucleotides are TGTGCCAGCAGCTTATCGACTAGCGGAAAAACAGATACGCAGTATTTT. The whole variable domain, remainder taken from reference TRBV13 and TRBJ2-3, is AAGVIQSPRHLIKEKRETATLKCYPIPRHDTVYWYQQGPGQDPQFLISFYEKMQSDKGSIPDRFSAQQFSDYHSELNMSSLELGDSALYFCASSLSTSGKTDTQYFGPGTRLTVL.

The sample holds many counts of this clonotype. The chain recombines TRBV14 with TRBJ1-4, with 8 positions matching TRBD1. Germline CDR1 is SGHDN and CDR2 is FVKESK. Trimming cost V 4 bases and J 4 bases; bases outside gene matches: 8. This CDR3 spans 16 amino acids. CDR3 sequence: CASSRPGQGLNEKLFF. Here the CDR3 DNA reads TGTGCCAGCAGCCGACCAGGACAGGGACTTAATGAAAAACTGTTTTTT.

This clonotype has at least ten counts. This chain joins TRBV28 and TRBJ2-3, with D unclear. CDR1 and CDR2 (germline): MDHEN, SYDVKM. V dropped 7 bases and J dropped 0 bases, with 8 bases sitting between them. This CDR3 has 13 residues. This CDR3 reads CASTPPSTDTQYF. Written as DNA, the CDR3 is TGTGCCAGCACCCCGCCAAGCACAGATACGCAGTATTTT.

The genes are TRBV15 and TRBJ2-1; D is uncertain. Trimming removed 0 bases from V and 9 bases from J, with 15 bases in between. Germline loops: CDR1 LNHNV, CDR2 YYDKDF (reference sequence). The CDR3 runs to 15 residues. CDR3 sequence (DNA): TGTGCCACCAGCAGAGACCTCCCAGTTGGGTTTGAGCAGTTCTTC. This sequence encodes CATSRDLPVGFEQFF.

V and J are TRBV7-2 and TRBJ2-1; a weak D match, TRBD2 (6 bases). V lost 1 base and J 0 bases, leaving 10 bases between the germline ends. There are 16 residues in the CDR3. Per germline, CDR1 SGHTA and CDR2 FQGNSA. This CDR3 is CASSLVGRSSYNEQFF. CDR3 bases: TGTGCCAGCAGCTTAGTTGGGAGGAGCTCCTACAATGAGCAGTTCTTC.

This clonotype was observed a handful of times. The genes are TRBV20-1 and TRBJ1-2; weak D call: TRBD1 (5 bases). V lost 3 bases, J lost 5 bases, and 16 bases lay in between. The CDR3 contains 14 residues. Germline V CDR1 and CDR2: DFQATT, SNEGSKA (reference sequence). The CDR3 reads CSASVGRRVYGYTF. CDR3 sequence (DNA): TGCAGTGCTAGTGTAGGACGCAGGGTGTATGGCTACACCTTC.

This clonotype occurred a few times. The chain joins TRBV12-3 or TRBV12-4 to TRBJ2-5; possible D gene TRBD1, 5 bases. This CDR3 comprises 15 residues. Trimming cost V 3 bases and J 1 base, with 12 bases left between them. CDR3 nucleotides: TGTGCCAGCAGTTTGTGGGGCGTAGGCCAAGAGACCCAGTACTTC. Protein: CASSLWGVGQETQYF.

This clonotype has only a few counts. V and J are TRBV12-3 or TRBV12-4 and TRBJ1-4; D unclear. This CDR3 spans 11 amino acids. The germline V and J ends were trimmed by 6 bases and 6 bases, with 5 bases remaining between them. The CDR3 protein is CASREDEKLFF. The CDR3 DNA reads TGTGCCAGCAGGGAAGATGAAAAACTGTTTTTT.

This clonotype was observed a few times. The V and J genes are TRBV7-2 and TRBJ2-1, with 9 positions matching TRBD2. Germline V lookup: CDR1 SGHTA, CDR2 FQGNSA. The CDR3 is 17 amino acids. The ends lost 1 base at V and 6 bases at J; junction bases unmatched: 10. The CDR3 loop is CASSLGASGDPSNEQFF. CDR3 DNA sequence: TGTGCCAGCAGCTTAGGGGCTAGCGGGGACCCGTCCAATGAGCAGTTCTTC.

The genes are TRBV20-1 and TRBJ1-2, with D possibly TRBD1 on 6 matching bases. Germline CDR1 and CDR2: DFQATT and SNEGSKA (reference sequence). The CDR3 has 16 amino acids. Trimming shortened V by 1 base and J by 1 base, and 16 bases separated the two germline ends. In DNA, the CDR3 is TGCAGTGCTAGAGTCCCGGGGGGCGGGGGTAACTATGGCTACACCTTC. Protein sequence: CSARVPGGGGNYGYTF.

With respect to this clonotype: The junction does not match germline at one end; this may be a read error. The chain couples TRBV5-1 to TRBJ2-3; D call uncertain. Germline CDR1 and CDR2: SGHRS and YFSETQ. The CDR3 extends over 13 amino acids. The CDR3 loop is CVSSLAATDTQYF. DNA for the CDR3: TGCGTCAGCAGCTTGGCAGCAACAGATACGCAGTATTTT.

This clonotype was observed a few times. The V gene is TRBV5-6, the J gene TRBJ1-5; a weak D match, TRBD1 (5 bases). Germline V CDR1 and CDR2: SGHDT, YYEEEE. CDR3 length: 15 residues. Trimming removed 0 bases from V and 7 bases from J, with 14 bases in between. The CDR3 region has the DNA TGTGCCAGCAGCTTGGGGCAGGGTGAGATACAGCCCCAGCATTTT. Protein: CASSLGQGEIQPQHF.

As concerns this clonotype: An end of the junction does not agree with germline; a read error may underlie this. V and J are TRBV6-1 and TRBJ2-6; no definite D call. CDR1 is MNHNS and CDR2 is SASEGT in the germline V gene. The CDR3 totals 20 residues. This chain's CDR3 is CASKTYATGGPSSEANVLTF. CDR3 nucleotide sequence: TGTGCCAGCAAAACCTACGCCACGGGTGGGCCCTCCTCTGAGGCCAACGTCCTGACTTTC.

This clonotype appeared a few times. The chain uses TRBV20-1 and TRBJ2-1; TRBD2 agrees at 10 bases. The CDR3 contains 14 residues. Germline V CDR1 and CDR2: DFQATT, SNEGSKA (reference sequence). The trim removed 3 bases at V and 9 bases at J, leaving 8 bases unmatched. The DNA of the CDR3 is TGCAGTGCTAGGATGAGCGGGGGGGCCTCTGAGCAGTTCTTC. Protein sequence: CSARMSGGASEQFF.

This clonotype was detected only a few times. This chain joins TRBV28 and TRBJ2-7; 8 positions match TRBD1. V lost 5 bases to trimming and J lost 6 bases; unmatched junction nucleotides: 9. Germline assignment: CDR1 MDHEN and CDR2 SYDVKM. There are 14 residues in the CDR3. CDR3 in amino acids: CASSRHRGSVEQYF. Here the CDR3 DNA reads TGTGCCAGCAGTCGTCACAGGGGGTCTGTCGAGCAGTACTTC.

This clonotype was observed a few times. Sequence at one end of the junction differs from germline and may be a read error. The gene calls are TRBV6-5 and TRBJ1-4; no firm D call. Germline lookup yields CDR1 MNHEY and CDR2 SVGAGI. CDR3 length: 13 amino acids. CDR3 sequence reads: CASSDAVNEKLFF. As DNA, the CDR3 is TGTGCCAGCAGCGACGCTGTTAATGAAAAGCTGTTTTTT.

This clonotype appeared a few times. The chain is built from TRBV20-1 and TRBJ2-1, with a tentative D call TRBD2 (7 bases). Trimming removed 6 bases from V and 0 bases from J, with 15 bases in between. Germline V gene lookup returns CDR1 DFQATT and CDR2 SNEGSKA (reference sequence). CDR3 length: 15 amino acids. The CDR3 region has the DNA TGCAGTGCCCTGGGGGGGCCCGGCTCCTACAATGAGCAGTTCTTC. This sequence encodes CSALGGPGSYNEQFF.

This clonotype has just a few counts. This rearrangement joins TRBV25-1 to TRBJ2-5, with 10 bases fitting TRBD1. This CDR3 is 17 amino acids long. In germline, CDR1 is MGHDK, CDR2 SYGVNS. With V trimmed by 0 bases and J by 1 base, 5 bases remained unmatched. Here the CDR3 DNA reads TGTGCCAGCAGTGAATATTCCGGGACAGGGGCCCAAGAGACCCAGTACTTC. Encoded protein: CASSEYSGTGAQETQYF. Combining the CDR3 with reference TRBV25-1 and TRBJ2-5 gives the whole variable domain EADIYQTPRYLVIGTGKKITLECSQTMGHDKMYWYQQDPGMELHLIHYSYGVNSTEKGDLSSESTVSRIRTEHFPLTLESARPSHTSQYLCASSEYSGTGAQETQYFGPGTRLLVL.

In this sample, this clonotype turned up a few times. The gene calls are TRBV5-1 and TRBJ2-3; 11 bases are shared with TRBD1. Germline lookup yields CDR1 SGHRS and CDR2 YFSETQ. V shed 0 bases and J 5 bases; nucleotides not matched to a gene: 11. CDR3 length: 18 amino acids. CDR3 sequence (DNA): TGCGCCAGCAGCTTGGCCCGCGCCGGGACAGGGGGTAGAGATACGCAGTATTTT. Protein product: CASSLARAGTGGRDTQYF.

The chain has TRBV12-5 and TRBJ2-5; D unclear. The germline V and J ends were trimmed by 0 bases and 1 base, with 3 bases remaining between them. The CDR3 covers 13 residues. Germline CDR1 LGHNT, CDR2 FRNRAP. DNA of the CDR3: TGTGCTAGTGGTTTGGTCACCCAAGAGACCCAGTACTTC. It is translated as CASGLVTQETQYF.

This clonotype has only a few counts. This chain joins TRBV11-1 and TRBJ2-7; no definite D call. This CDR3 spans 14 amino acids. Trimming shortened V by 0 bases and J by 3 bases, and 9 bases separated the two germline ends. Per germline, CDR1 SGHAT and CDR2 FQDESV (reference sequence). CDR3 nucleotide sequence: TGTGCCAGCAGCTTAGCGGGGATGGGCTACGAGCAGTACTTC. Residues: CASSLAGMGYEQYF. The full variable domain, completed using reference TRBV11-1 and TRBJ2-7, is EAEVAQSPRYKITEKSQAVAFWCDPISGHATLYWYRQILGQGPELLVQFQDESVVDDSQLPKDRFSAERLKGVDSTLKIQPAELGDSAMYLCASSLAGMGYEQYFGPGTRLTVT.

This sequence joins TRBV20-1 and TRBJ2-1; D not certain. The CDR3 has 13 residues. V lost 6 bases and J lost 9, with 18 bases in between. The V gene's germline CDR1 is DFQATT and CDR2 SNEGSKA (reference sequence). For the CDR3, the DNA is TGCAGTGCGGGTAGCCCTGCGTTGGGTGAGCAGTTCTTC. The encoded protein is CSAGSPALGEQFF.

This clonotype turned up a few times. This rearrangement joins TRBV7-9 to TRBJ2-5; D is perhaps TRBD1 or TRBD2 (5 bases each). The V end was cut by 0 bases, the J end by 11 bases, with 16 bases between. This CDR3 is built from 14 residues. Germline V lookup: CDR1 SEHNR, CDR2 FQNEAQ (reference sequence). The CDR3: CASSLALGVNEQYF. The CDR3 nucleotides read TGTGCCAGCAGCTTAGCATTGGGGGTCAATGAGCAGTACTTC.

In its sample, this clonotype was seen a few times. The CDR3 nucleotides are TGCGCCAGCAGCCAAGATATCAGGGAGACCCAGTACTTC. Its translation: CASSQDIRETQYF. The chain is built from TRBV4-3 and TRBJ2-5, with D unresolved. The CDR3 totals 13 residues. V was trimmed by 0 bases and J by 5 bases, leaving 7 bases between them. In germline, CDR1 is LGHNA, CDR2 YSLEER.

This clonotype has a single count. The chain links TRBV5-5 to TRBJ2-7, with 8 nucleotides matching TRBD1. The CDR3 loop spans 14 amino acids. Germline V gene sequence: CDR1 SGHKS, CDR2 YYEKEE (reference sequence). The V gene end was trimmed by 5 bases and the J gene end by 3 bases; junction bases not matched to a gene: 7. The CDR3 nucleotides read TGTGCCAGCAGGTCCGGGACAGGCTACTACGAGCAGTACTTC. As protein: CASRSGTGYYEQYF.

This chain links TRBV4-1 with TRBJ1-2; no reliable D call. Germline CDR1 MGHRA, CDR2 YSYEKL. The CDR3 consists of 15 residues. Trimming took 1 base from V and 8 from J, leaving 17 bases between them. The CDR3 sequence: CASSQVRVHLKGYTF. The CDR3 DNA follows: TGCGCCAGCAGCCAAGTTCGTGTTCACCTCAAAGGCTACACCTTC.

The gene calls are TRBV27 and TRBJ1-2; 11 positions agree with TRBD1. Germline V gene sequence: CDR1 MNHEY, CDR2 SMNVEV (reference sequence). This CDR3 has 15 residues. After removal of 6 bases from V and 4 bases from J, the junction contained 7 bases not matched to a gene. The CDR3 region is CASRYGTGGVYGYTF. The CDR3 DNA is TGTGCCAGCAGATACGGGACAGGGGGGGTCTATGGCTACACCTTC.